This T cell receptor (beta chain) was captured by sequencing in a study of T cell responses to AZD1222 COVID-19 vaccine. Whole-study findings and limits: Seropositive status at baseline applied to only a handful of AZD1222 recipients. Every sample of the repertoires postdated the peak T cell response. Possibly, clonal diversity was underestimated; donors were largely white British and included more females.

A remark on this clone: As yet, its antigen is unknown.

Measured with immunoSEQ multiplex PCR; TCRdb has only the in-frame clones, and not every one. This table has about 130,000 clones, under 95% appearing once. Germline CDR1 and CDR2: SGHRS and YFSETQ. CDR3 length equals 15 residues. The V end was cut by 2 bases, the J end by 7 bases, with 16 bases between. V usage is TRBV5-1 and J usage is TRBJ1-3, with D possibly TRBD1 on 6 matching bases. The material sequenced was peripheral blood, taken on day 0 of AZD1222 vaccination. The source of this sequence is an adult in good health. The CDR3 is CASSLLGGLTNTIYF. CDR3 DNA: TGCGCCAGCAGCTTACTGGGGGGCCTGACGAACACCATATATTTT.